This T cell receptor (beta chain) was identified in a study of shared T cell receptors in the human thymus. In the case of this clone: One end of the junction does not line up with germline, which may come from a read error.

Germline V gives CDR1 LGHNA, CDR2 YSLEER. The CDR3 has 15 residues. Clones were read by immunoSEQ multiplex PCR, and TCRdb kept only the in-frame ones, dropping some. The repertoire consists of around 730,000 clones, with approximately 83% occurring once and the leading ten covering over 0.008%. This sample was also put to use in a study of human thymus T cells. That report notes: The study used thymus tissue resected during corrective heart surgery. Related reports documented highly overlapping thymic repertoires among unrelated individuals.

The receptor's source is a girl under two years old with a congenital heart defect. V gene TRBV4-3 combines with J gene TRBJ1-4; D gene ambiguous. Sequenced: thymocytes. In DNA form, the CDR3 reads TGCGCCAGCAGTCAAGGGTGGCGGTTGGGTGAAAAACTGTTTTTT. The encoded protein is CASSQGWRLGEKLFF.